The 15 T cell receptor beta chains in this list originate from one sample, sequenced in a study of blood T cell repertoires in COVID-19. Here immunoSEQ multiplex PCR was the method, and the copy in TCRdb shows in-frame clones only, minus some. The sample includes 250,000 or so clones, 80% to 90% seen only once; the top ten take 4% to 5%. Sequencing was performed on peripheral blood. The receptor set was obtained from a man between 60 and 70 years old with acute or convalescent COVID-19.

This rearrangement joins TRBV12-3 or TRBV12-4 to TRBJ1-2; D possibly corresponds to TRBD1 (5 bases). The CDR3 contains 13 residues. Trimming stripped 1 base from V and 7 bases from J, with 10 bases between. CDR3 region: CASSLVSGFGYTF. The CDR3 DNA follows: TGTGCCAGCAGTTTAGTGTCAGGGTTTGGCTACACCTTC.

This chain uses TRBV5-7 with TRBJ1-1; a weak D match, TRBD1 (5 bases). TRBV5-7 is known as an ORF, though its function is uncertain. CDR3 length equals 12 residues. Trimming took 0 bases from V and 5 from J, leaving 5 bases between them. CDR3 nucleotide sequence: TGTGCCAGCAGCTTGGAGGGGACTGAAGCTTTCTTT. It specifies CASSLEGTEAFF.

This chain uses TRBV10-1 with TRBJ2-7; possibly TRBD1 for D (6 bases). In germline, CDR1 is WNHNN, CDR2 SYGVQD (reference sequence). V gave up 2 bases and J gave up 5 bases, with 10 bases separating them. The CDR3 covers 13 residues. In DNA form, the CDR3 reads TGCGCCAGCAGTGAGGCAACAGGGCACGAGCAGTACTTC. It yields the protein CASSEATGHEQYF.

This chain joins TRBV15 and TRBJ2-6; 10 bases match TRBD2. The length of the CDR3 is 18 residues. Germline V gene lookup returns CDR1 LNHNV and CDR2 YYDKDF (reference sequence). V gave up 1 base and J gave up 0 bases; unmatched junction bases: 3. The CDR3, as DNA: TGTGCCACCAGCAGAGGACTAGCGGGCATCTCTGGGGCCAACGTCCTGACTTTC. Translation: CATSRGLAGISGANVLTF.

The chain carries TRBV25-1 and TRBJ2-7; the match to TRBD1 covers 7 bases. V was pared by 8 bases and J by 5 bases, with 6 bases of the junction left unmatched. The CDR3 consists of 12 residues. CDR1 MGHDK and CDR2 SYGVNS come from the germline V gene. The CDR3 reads CASVTGFHEQYF. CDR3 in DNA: TGTGCCAGCGTGACAGGGTTCCACGAGCAGTACTTC.

CDR3 DNA: TGTGCCAGCAGTGGCTCGCCCCCGGGACAGCACAATCAGCCCCAGCATTTT. It is translated as CASSGSPPGQHNQPQHF. The V gene is TRBV6-1, the J gene TRBJ1-5; 7 nucleotides align to TRBD1. This CDR3 has 17 residues. Germline CDR1 and CDR2: MNHNS and SASEGT. J was trimmed by 3 bases and V by 4 bases; bases with no gene match: 12.

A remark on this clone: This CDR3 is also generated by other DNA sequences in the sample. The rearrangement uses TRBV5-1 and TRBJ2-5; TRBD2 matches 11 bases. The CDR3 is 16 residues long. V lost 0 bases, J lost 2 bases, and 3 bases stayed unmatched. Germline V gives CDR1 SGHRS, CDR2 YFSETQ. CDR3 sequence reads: CASSLGLAGRQETQYF. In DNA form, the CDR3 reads TGCGCCAGCAGCTTGGGACTAGCGGGGAGACAAGAGACCCAGTACTTC.

CDR3 nucleotide sequence: TGTGCCAGCAGGTCGACAGGAGCCCTCTATGGCTACACCTTC. Translated: CASRSTGALYGYTF. The chain recombines TRBV7-3 with TRBJ1-2; TRBD1 might be the D (6 bases). The CDR3 loop spans 14 amino acids. Trimming took 6 bases from V and 4 from J, leaving 15 bases between them. CDR1 SGHTA and CDR2 FQGTGA come from the germline V gene. Full variable domain (outside the CDR3, taken from reference TRBV7-3 and TRBJ1-2): GAGVSQTPSNKVTEKGKYVELRCDPISGHTALYWYRQSLGQGPEFLIYFQGTGAADDSGLPNDRFFAVRPEGSVSTLKIQRTERGDSAVYLCASRSTGALYGYTFGSGTRLTVV.

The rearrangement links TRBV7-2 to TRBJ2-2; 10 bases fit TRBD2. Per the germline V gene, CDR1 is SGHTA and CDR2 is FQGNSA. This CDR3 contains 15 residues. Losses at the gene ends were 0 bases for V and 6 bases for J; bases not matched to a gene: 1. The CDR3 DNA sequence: TGTGCCAGCAGCTTAGCTCTAGCGGGGGCCGGGGAGCTGTTTTTT. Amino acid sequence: CASSLALAGAGELFF.

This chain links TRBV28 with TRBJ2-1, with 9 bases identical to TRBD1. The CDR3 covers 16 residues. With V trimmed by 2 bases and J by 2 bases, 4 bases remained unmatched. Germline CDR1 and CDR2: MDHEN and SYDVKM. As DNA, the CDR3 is TGTGCCAGCAGTTTAGAGACAGGGGGAGCCTACAATGAGCAGTTCTTC. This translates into CASSLETGGAYNEQFF.

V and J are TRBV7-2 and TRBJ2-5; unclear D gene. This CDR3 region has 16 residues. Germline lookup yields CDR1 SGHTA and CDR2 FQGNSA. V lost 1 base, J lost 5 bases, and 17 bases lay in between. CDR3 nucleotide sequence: TGTGCCAGCAGCTTAGATGGCAGCCCCGTCAGGGAGACCCAGTACTTC. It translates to CASSLDGSPVRETQYF.

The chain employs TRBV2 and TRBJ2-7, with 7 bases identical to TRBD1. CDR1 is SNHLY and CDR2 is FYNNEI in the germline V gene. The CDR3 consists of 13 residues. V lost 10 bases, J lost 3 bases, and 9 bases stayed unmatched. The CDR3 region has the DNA TGTGCCACTCGGGACAGCCTATTCTACGAGCAGTACTTC. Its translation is CATRDSLFYEQYF. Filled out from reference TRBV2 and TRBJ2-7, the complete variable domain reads EPEVTQTPSHQVTQMGQEVILRCVPISNHLYFYWYRQILGQKVEFLVSFYNNEISEKSEIFDDQFSVERPDGSNFTLKIRSTKLEDSAMYFCATRDSLFYEQYFGPGTRLTVT.

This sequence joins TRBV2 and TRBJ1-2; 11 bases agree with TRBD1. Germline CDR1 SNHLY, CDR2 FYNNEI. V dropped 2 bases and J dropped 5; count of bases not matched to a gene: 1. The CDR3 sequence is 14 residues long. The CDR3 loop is CASSERDRGYGYTF. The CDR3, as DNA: TGTGCCAGCAGTGAAAGGGACAGGGGGTATGGCTACACCTTC. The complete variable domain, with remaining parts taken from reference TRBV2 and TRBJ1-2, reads EPEVTQTPSHQVTQMGQEVILRCVPISNHLYFYWYRQILGQKVEFLVSFYNNEISEKSEIFDDQFSVERPDGSNFTLKIRSTKLEDSAMYFCASSERDRGYGYTFGSGTRLTVV.

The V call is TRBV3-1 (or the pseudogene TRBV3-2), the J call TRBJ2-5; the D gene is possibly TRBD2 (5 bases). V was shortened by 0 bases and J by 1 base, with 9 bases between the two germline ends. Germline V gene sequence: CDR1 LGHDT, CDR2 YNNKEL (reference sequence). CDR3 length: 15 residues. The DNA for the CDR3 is TGTGCCAGCAGCCAAGATCAGCGGCTCCAAGAGACCCAGTACTTC. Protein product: CASSQDQRLQETQYF.

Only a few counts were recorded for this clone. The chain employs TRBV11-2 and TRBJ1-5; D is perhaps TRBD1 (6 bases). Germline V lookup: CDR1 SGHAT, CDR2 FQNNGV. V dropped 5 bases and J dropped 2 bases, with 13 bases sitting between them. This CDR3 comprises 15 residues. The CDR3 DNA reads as TGTGCCAGCAGCCCAGGGGCAGCTGGCAATCAGCCCCAGCATTTT. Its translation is CASSPGAAGNQPQHF.